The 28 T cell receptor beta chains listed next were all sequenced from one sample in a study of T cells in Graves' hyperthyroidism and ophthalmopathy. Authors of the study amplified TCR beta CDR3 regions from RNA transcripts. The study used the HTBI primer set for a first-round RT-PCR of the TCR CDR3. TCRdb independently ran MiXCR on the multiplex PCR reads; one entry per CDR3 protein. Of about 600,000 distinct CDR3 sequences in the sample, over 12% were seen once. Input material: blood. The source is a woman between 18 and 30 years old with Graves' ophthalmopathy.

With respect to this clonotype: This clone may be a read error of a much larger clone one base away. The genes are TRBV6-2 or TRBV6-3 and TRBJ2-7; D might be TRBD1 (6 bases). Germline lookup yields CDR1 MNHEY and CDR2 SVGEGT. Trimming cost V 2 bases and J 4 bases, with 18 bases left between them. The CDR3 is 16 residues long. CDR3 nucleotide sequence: TGTGCCAGCAGTTACACCTTCGCAGGGGCAAAGTACGAGCAGTACTTC. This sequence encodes CASSYTFAGAKYEQYF.

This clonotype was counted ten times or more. CDR3: CSAPKAGRESEAFF. The CDR3 DNA sequence: TGCAGTGCCCCTAAGGCAGGGAGGGAGTCTGAAGCTTTCTTT. The chain joins TRBV20-1 to TRBJ1-1; D possibly corresponds to TRBD1 (5 bases). V was cut by 6 bases and J by 6 bases, with 20 bases left in between. This CDR3 comprises 14 residues. Per the germline V gene, CDR1 is DFQATT and CDR2 is SNEGSKA (reference sequence).

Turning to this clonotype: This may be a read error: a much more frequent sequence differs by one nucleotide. CDR3 nucleotides: TGTGCCAGCAGCCCCCGTAGCGGGAGGGGGTCCAATGGGCAGTTCTTC. It is translated as CASSPRSGRGSNGQFF. This chain links TRBV11-3 with TRBJ2-1; 11 nucleotides align to TRBD2. The CDR3 contains 16 residues. Germline CDR1 reads SGHNT; CDR2 reads YENEEA.

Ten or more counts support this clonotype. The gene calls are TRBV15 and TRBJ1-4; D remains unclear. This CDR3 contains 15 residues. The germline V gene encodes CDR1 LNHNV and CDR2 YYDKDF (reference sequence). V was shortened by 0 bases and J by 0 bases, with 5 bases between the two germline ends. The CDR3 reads CATSRDRATNEKLFF. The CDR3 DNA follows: TGTGCCACCAGCAGAGATCGAGCAACTAATGAAAAACTGTTTTTT.

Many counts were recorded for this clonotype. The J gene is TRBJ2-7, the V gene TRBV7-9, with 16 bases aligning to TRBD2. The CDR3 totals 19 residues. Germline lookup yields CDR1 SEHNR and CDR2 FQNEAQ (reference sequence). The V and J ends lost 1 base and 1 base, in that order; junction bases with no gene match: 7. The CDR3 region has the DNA TGTGCCAGCAGCTTAGAGGGACTAGCGGGAGGGCCTTTTTCCTACGAGCAGTACTTC. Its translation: CASSLEGLAGGPFSYEQYF.

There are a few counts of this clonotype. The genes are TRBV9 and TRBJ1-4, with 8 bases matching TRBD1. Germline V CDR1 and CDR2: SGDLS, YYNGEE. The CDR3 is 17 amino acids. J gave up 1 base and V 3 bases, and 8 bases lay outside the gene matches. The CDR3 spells CASSAGTGFQTNEKLFF. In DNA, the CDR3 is TGTGCCAGCAGCGCTGGGACAGGATTTCAAACTAATGAAAAACTGTTTTTT.

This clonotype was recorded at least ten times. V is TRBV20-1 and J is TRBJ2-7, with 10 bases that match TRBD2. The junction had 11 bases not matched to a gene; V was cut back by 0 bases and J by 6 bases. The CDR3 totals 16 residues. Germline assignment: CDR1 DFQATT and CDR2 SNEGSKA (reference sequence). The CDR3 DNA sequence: TGCAGTGCTAGAGAGGGCAGCGGGAGGGCCTCCCGCGAGCAGTACTTC. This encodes CSAREGSGRASREQYF.

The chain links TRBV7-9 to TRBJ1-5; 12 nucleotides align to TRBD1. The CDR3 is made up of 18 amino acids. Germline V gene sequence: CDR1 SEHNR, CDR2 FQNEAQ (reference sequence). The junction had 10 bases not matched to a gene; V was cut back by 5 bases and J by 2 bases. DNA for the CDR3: TGTGCCAGCAGCCCGAATCCCGGGACAGGGGGCCGCAATCAGCCCCAGCATTTT. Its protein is CASSPNPGTGGRNQPQHF.

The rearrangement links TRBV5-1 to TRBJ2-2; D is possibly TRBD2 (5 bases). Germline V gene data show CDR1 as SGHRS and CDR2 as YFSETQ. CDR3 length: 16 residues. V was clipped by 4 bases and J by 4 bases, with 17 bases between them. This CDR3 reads CASSVQPRGPTGELFF. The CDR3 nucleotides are TGCGCCAGCAGCGTCCAACCGCGAGGGCCCACCGGGGAGCTGTTTTTT.

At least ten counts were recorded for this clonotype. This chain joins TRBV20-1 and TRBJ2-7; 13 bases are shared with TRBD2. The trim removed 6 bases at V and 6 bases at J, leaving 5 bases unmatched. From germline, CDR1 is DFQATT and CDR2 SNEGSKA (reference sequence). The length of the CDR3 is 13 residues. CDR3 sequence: CSASGTSGTEQYF. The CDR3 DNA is TGCAGTGCCTCCGGGACTAGCGGGACCGAGCAGTACTTC.

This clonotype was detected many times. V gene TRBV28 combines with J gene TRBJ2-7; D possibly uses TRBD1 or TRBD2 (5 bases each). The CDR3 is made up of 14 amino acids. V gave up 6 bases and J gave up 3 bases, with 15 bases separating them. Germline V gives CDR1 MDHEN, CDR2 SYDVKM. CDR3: CASRGTGTGYEQYF. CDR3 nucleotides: TGTGCCAGCAGAGGGACCGGGACGGGCTACGAGCAGTACTTC.

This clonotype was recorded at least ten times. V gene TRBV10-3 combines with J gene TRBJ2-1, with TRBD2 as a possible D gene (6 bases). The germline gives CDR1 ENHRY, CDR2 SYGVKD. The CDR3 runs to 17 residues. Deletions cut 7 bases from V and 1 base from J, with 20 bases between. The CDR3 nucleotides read TGTGCCATCATGGGACGGGGCATGAGCGGGTCCTACAATGAGCAGTTCTTC. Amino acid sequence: CAIMGRGMSGSYNEQFF.

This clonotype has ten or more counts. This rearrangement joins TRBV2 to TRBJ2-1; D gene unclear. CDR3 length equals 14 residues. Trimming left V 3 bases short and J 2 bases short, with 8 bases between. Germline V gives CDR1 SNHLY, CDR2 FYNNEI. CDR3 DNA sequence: TGTGCCAGCAGTGACACGGCTCCCTACAATGAGCAGTTCTTC. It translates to CASSDTAPYNEQFF.

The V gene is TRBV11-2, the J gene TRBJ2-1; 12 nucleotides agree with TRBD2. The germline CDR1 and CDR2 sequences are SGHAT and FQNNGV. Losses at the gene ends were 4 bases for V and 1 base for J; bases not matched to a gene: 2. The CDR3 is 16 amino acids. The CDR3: CASSSGLAGSYNEQFF. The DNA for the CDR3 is TGTGCCAGCAGCTCGGGACTAGCGGGTTCCTACAATGAGCAGTTCTTC.

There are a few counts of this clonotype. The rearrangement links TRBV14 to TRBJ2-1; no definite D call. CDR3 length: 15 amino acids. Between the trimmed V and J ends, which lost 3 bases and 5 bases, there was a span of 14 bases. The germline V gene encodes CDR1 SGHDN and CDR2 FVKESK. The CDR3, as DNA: TGTGCCAGCAGCCACGTCGCGGCCTGGGACAATGAGCAGTTCTTC. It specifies CASSHVAAWDNEQFF.

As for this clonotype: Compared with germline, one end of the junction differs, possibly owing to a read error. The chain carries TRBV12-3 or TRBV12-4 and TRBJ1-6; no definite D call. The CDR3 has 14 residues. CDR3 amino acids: CAGSPGPTGSPLHF. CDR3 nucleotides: TGTGCCGGCAGTCCCGGACCCACGGGGTCACCCCTCCACTTT.

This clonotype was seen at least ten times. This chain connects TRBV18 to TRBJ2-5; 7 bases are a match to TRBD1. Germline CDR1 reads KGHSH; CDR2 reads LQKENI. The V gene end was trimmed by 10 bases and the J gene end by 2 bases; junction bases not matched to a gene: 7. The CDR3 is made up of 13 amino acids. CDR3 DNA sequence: TGTGCCACCTCTCGGGGACAGCAAGAGACCCAGTACTTC. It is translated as CATSRGQQETQYF. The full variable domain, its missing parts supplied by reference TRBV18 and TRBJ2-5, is NAGVMQNPRHLVRRRGQEARLRCSPMKGHSHVYWYRQLPEEGLKFMVYLQKENIIDESGMPKERFSAEFPKEGPSILRIQQVVRGDSAAYFCATSRGQQETQYFGPGTRLLVL.

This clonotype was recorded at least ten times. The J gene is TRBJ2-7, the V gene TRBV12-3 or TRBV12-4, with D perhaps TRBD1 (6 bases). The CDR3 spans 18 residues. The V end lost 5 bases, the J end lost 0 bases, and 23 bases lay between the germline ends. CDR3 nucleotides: TGTGCCAGCAGTGCCACACCCTCCAGACAGGTTAGCTCCTACGAGCAGTACTTC. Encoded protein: CASSATPSRQVSSYEQYF.

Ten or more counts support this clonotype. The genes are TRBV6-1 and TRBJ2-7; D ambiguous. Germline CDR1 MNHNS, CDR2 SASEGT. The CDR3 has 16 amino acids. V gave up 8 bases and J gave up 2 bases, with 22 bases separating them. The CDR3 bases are TGTGCCAGCGGGCCACCCCTTAGCTATGTCACCTACGAGCAGTACTTC. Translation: CASGPPLSYVTYEQYF.

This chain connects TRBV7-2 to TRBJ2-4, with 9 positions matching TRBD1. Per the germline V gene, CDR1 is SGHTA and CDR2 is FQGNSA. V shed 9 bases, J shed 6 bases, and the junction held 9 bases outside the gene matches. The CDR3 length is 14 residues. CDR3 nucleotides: TGTGCCAGTAATGGCCCGGGACAGGGAAACATTCAGTACTTC. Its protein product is CASNGPGQGNIQYF.

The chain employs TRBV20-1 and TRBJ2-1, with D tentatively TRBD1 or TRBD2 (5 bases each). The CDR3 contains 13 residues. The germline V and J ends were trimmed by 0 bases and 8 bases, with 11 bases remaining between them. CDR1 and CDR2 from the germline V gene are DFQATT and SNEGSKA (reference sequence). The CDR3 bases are TGCAGTGCTAGAGAGGGGAGCAGGGATGAGCAGTTCTTC. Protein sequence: CSAREGSRDEQFF.

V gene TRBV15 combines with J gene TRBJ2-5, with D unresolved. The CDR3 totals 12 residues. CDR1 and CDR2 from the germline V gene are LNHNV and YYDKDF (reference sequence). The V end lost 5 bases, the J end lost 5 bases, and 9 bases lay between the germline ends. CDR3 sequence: CATSGLGETQYF. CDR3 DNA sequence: TGTGCCACCAGCGGCCTGGGGGAGACCCAGTACTTC.

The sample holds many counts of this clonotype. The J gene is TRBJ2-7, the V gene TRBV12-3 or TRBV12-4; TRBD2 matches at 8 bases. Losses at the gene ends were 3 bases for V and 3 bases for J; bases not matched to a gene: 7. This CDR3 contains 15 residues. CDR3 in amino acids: CASSFRVAGIYEQYF. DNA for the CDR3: TGTGCCAGCAGTTTTAGGGTAGCGGGAATCTACGAGCAGTACTTC.

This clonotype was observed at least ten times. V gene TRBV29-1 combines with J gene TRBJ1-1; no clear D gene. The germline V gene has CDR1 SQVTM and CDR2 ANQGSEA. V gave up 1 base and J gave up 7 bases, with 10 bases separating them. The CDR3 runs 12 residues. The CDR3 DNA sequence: TGCAGCGTTGAAGTATACGCCAGTGAAGCTTTCTTT. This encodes CSVEVYASEAFF.

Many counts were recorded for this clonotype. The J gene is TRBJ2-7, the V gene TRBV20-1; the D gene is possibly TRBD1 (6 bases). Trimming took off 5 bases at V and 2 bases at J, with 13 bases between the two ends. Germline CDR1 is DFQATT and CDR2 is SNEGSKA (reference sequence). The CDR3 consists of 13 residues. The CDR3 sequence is CSAAGTWTYEQYF. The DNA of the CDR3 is TGCAGTGCTGCCGGGACATGGACCTACGAGCAGTACTTC.

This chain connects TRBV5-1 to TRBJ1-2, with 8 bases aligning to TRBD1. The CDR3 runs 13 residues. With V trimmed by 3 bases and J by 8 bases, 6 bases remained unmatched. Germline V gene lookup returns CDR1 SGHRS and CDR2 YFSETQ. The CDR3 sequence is CASSYGQGEGYTF. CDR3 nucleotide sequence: TGCGCCAGCAGCTACGGACAGGGAGAGGGCTACACCTTC.

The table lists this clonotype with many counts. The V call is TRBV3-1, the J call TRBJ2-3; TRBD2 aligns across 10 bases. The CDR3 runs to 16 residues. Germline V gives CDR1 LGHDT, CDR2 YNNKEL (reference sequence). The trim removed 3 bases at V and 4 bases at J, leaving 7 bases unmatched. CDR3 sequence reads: CASSQEAAGGPDTQYF. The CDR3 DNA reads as TGTGCCAGCAGCCAGGAGGCAGCGGGAGGGCCAGATACGCAGTATTTT.

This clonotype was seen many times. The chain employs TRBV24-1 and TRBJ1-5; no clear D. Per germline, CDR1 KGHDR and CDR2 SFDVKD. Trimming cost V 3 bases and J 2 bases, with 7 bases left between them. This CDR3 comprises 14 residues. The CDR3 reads CATSDEHRNQPQHF. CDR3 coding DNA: TGTGCCACCAGTGATGAACACCGCAATCAGCCCCAGCATTTT.